This TCR beta chain was sequenced in a study of beta chain features in type 1 diabetes. Details on this clone: Its target is not known.

Expressed TCRB transcripts were sequenced after all isolated RNA was converted to cDNA. Sequencing was performed with immunoSEQ multiplex PCR; in TCRdb, only in-frame clones are kept and a portion is missing. The sample records about 190,000 clones, roughly 7.1% being singletons. Germline V gene lookup returns CDR1 SGHVS and CDR2 FNYEAQ. The CDR3 spans 13 residues. V trimming: 5 bases; J trimming: 8 bases; junction bases outside the gene matches: 5. The study's findings and limits: Type 1 diabetes patients had moderately but significantly shorter TCRB CDR3s in all four CD4+ subsets.

V gene TRBV7-6 combines with J gene TRBJ1-4, with 7 bases that match TRBD1. The sample consisted of central memory CD4+ T cells from blood. The TCR was taken from a woman in her 40s with type 1 diabetes. The CDR3 spells CASSRDREEKLFF. CDR3 sequence (DNA): TGTGCCAGCAGCCGGGACAGAGAGGAAAAACTGTTTTTT.